This T cell receptor beta chain was retrieved from a study of a mutant IDH1 vaccine in newly diagnosed glioma. Across the whole study: Earlier therapy was either radiotherapy, temozolomide, or both, and most got both.

Data came from immunoSEQ multiplex PCR; TCRdb stores just in-frame clones and leaves some out. This sample has tens of thousands of clones, with around 85% found just once. Time point specified: week 23, last vaccination. Every vaccine dose comprised 300 ug of mutant IDH1 20-mer peptide plus topical imiquimod. Turning to this clone: The antigen is not known.

This CDR3 is 15 amino acids long. The V gene lost 4 bases and the J gene lost 5 bases, with 13 bases spanning the gap. Germline CDR1 SGDLS, CDR2 YYNGEE. The TCR comes from a woman aged 45-60 years with glioma. V is TRBV9 and J is TRBJ1-6; D unclear. Source: PBMCs, taken from a glioma patient whose treatment included an IDH1 peptide vaccine. The CDR3 loop reads CASSREPGNNSPLHF. DNA for the CDR3: TGTGCCAGCAGCAGGGAGCCGGGGAATAATTCACCCCTCCACTTT.